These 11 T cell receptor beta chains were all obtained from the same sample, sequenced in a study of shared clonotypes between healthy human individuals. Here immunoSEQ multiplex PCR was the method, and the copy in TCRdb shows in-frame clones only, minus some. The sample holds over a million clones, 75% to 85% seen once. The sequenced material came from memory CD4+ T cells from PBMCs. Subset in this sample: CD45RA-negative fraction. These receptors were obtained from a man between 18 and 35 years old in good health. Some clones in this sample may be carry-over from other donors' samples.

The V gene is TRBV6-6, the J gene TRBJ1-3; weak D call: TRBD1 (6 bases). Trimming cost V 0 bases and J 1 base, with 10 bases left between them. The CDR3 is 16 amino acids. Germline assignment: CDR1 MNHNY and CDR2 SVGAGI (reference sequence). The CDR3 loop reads CASSYSYRVSGNTIYF. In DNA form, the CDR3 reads TGTGCCAGCAGTTACTCTTACAGGGTATCTGGAAACACCATATATTTT.

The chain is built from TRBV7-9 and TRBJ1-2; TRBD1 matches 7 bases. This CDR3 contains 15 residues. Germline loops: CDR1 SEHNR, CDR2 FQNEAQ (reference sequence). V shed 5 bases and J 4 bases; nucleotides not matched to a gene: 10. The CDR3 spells CASSPGAGGIYGYTF. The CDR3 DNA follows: TGTGCCAGCAGCCCGGGGGCAGGGGGAATCTATGGCTACACCTTC.

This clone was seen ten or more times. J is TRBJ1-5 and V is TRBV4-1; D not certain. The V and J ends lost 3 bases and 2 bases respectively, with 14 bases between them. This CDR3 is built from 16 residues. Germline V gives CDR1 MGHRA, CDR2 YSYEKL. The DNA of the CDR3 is TGCGCCAGCAGCCATGTCGGGGTGCAAGGCAATCAGCCCCAGCATTTT. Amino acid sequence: CASSHVGVQGNQPQHF.

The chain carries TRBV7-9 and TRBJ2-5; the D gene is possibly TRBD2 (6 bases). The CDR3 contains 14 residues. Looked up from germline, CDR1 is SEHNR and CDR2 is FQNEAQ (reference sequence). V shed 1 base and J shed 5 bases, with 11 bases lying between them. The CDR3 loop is CASSLDGAGETQYF. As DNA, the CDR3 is TGTGCCAGCAGCTTAGATGGGGCGGGGGAGACCCAGTACTTC.

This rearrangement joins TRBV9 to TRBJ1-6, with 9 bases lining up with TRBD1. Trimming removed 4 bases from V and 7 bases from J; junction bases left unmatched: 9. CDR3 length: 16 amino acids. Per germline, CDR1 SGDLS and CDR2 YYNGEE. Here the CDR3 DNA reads TGTGCCAGCAGCTCACAGGGGGCGCGTTGGAATTCACCCCTCCACTTT. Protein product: CASSSQGARWNSPLHF.

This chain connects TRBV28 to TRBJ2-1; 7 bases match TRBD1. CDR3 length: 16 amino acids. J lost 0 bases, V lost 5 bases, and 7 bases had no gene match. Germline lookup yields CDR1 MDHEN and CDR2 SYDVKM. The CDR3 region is CASSPWTGSSYNEQFF. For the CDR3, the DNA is TGTGCCAGCAGTCCTTGGACAGGCAGCTCCTACAATGAGCAGTTCTTC.

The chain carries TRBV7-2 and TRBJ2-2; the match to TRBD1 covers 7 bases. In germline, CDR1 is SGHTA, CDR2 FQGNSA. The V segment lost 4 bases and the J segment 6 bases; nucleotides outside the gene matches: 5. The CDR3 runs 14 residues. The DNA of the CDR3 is TGTGCCAGCAGCTCGGGACAGTCCGCCGGGGAGCTGTTTTTT. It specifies CASSSGQSAGELFF. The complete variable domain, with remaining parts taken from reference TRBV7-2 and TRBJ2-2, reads GAGVSQSPSNKVTEKGKDVELRCDPISGHTALYWYRQSLGQGLEFLIYFQGNSAPDKSGLPSDRFSAERTGGSVSTLTIQRTQQEDSAVYLCASSSGQSAGELFFGEGSRLTVL.

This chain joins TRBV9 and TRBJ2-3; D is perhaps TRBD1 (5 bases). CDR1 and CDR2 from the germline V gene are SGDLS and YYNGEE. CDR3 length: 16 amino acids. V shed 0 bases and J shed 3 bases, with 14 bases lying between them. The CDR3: CASSVEGREGTDTQYF. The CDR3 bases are TGTGCCAGCAGCGTAGAGGGCAGGGAAGGGACAGATACGCAGTATTTT.

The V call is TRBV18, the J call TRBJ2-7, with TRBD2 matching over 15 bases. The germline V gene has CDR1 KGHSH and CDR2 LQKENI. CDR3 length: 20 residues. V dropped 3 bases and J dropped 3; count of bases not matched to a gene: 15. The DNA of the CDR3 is TGTGCCAGCTCACCTCCGGGCCGGACTAGCGGGAGGGCCGTCCTCTACGAGCAGTACTTC. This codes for CASSPPGRTSGRAVLYEQYF.

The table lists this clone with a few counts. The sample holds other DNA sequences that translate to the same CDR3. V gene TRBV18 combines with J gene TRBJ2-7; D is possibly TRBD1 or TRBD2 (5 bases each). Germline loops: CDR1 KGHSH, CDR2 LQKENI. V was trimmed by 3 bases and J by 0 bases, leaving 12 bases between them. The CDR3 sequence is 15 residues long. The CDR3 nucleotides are TGTGCCAGCTCACCCCTGGGACGGAACTCCTACGAGCAGTACTTC. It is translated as CASSPLGRNSYEQYF.

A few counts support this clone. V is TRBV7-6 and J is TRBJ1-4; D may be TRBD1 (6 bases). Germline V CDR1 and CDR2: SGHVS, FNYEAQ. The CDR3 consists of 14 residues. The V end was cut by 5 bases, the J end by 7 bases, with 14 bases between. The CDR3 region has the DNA TGTGCCAGCAGCCCAGGGGTGTTCGGTGAAAAACTGTTTTTT. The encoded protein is CASSPGVFGEKLFF.